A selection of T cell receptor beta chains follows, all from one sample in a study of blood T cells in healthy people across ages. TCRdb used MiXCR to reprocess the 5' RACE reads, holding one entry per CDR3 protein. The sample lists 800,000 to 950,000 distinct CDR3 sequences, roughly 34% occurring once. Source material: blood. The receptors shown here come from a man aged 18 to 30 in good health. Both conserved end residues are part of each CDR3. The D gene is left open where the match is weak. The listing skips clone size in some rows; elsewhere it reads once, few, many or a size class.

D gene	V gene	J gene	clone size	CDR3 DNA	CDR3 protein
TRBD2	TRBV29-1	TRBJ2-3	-	TGCAGCGACACACCTAGCGGGGGGCGGGGAGATACGCAGTATTTT	CSDTPSGGRGDTQYF
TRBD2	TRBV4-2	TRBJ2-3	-	TGTGCCAGCAGCCAAACTAGCGGGGGGAAATATAGCACAGATATGCAGTATTTT	CASSQTSGGKYSTDMQYF
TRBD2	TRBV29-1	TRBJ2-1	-	TGCAGCGACCGTAGCGGGAGGGCCAGGAATGAGCAGTTCTTC	CSDRSGRARNEQFF
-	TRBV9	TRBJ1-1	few	TGTGCCAGCAGCCTACACAGCTCTCTGAACACTGAAGCTTTCTTT	CASSLHSSLNTEAFF
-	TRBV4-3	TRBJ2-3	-	TGCGCCAGCAGCCAAGATTGGGGGGGCCTGGATACGCAGTATTTT	CASSQDWGGLDTQYF
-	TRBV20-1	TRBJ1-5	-	TGCAGCGCTAGGGTCTCAGGGGGCAATCAGCCCCAGCATTTT	CSARVSGGNQPQHF
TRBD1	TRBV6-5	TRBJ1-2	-	TGTGCCAGCAGTTTGAGACTGGAAGGGGGCCTAGCTAACTATGGCTACACCTTC	CASSLRLEGGLANYGYTF
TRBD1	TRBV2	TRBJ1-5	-	TGTGCCAGCAGTGGCGGACAGGAGCGTCAGCCCCAGCATTTT	CASSGGQERQPQHF
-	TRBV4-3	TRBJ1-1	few	TGCGCCAGCAGCCAGGAGGGAGGGTTGACTGAAGCTTTCTTT	CASSQEGGLTEAFF
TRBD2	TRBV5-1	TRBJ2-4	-	TGCGCCAGCAGCCCTGGGACTAGCGGGGGCGGAGACATTCAGTACTTC	CASSPGTSGGGDIQYF
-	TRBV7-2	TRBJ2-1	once	TGTGCCAGCAGCTTGTCGGGGAGTGGGCGGGATTTTCTGTTCTTC	CASSLSGSGRDFLFF
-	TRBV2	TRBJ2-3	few	TGTGCCAGTGGGGGGGGGGCCCTGGCAGATACGCAGTATTTT	CASGGGALADTQYF
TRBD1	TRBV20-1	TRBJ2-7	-	TGCAGTGCTCAAAACTTGGGACAGAACCACTACGAGCAGTACTTC	CSAQNLGQNHYEQYF
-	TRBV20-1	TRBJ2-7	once	TGCAGTGCTAGCCCCGTCGACAGTTCTCTTGATGATTACGAGCAGTACTTC	CSASPVDSSLDDYEQYF
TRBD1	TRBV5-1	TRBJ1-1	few	TGCGCCAGCAGCTACGGACAGGGCGGTTTTGGGAGGACTGAAGCTTTCTTT	CASSYGQGGFGRTEAFF
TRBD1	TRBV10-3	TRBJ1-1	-	TGTGCCATCAGGCGCGTCAGGGGGGGGGCGCCGCACACTGAAGCTTTCTTT	CAIRRVRGGAPHTEAFF
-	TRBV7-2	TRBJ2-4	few	TGTGCCAGCAGCTTACTGGGCCAAAAAAACATTCAGTACTTC	CASSLLGQKNIQYF
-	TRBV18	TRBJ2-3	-	TGTGCCAGTTCAGGCACAGGGTACACAGATACGCAGTATTTT	CASSGTGYTDTQYF
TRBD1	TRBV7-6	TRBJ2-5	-	TGTGCCAGCAGCTTAGCCTCAGGGGGTTCGTTCAATGAGCAGTACTTC	CASSLASGGSFNEQYF
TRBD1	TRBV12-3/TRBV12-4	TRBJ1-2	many	TGTGCCAGCAGCTCAGGGGGCAGGGTTGGCTACACCTTC	CASSSGGRVGYTF
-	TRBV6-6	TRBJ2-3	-	TGTGCCAGCAGTTACGCAGAAACTAGCACAGATACGCAGTATTTT	CASSYAETSTDTQYF
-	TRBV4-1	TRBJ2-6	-	TGCGCCAGCAGCCAAGATGTTCGGGGTTACTCTGGGGCCAACGTCCTGACTTTC	CASSQDVRGYSGANVLTF
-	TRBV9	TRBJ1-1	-	TGTGCCAGCAGCCAATCGAGGGCTAACACTGAAGCTTTCTTT	CASSQSRANTEAFF
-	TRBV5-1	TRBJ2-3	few	TGCGCCAGCAGCTTGTATGGTCCCGACACAGATACGCAGTATTTT	CASSLYGPDTDTQYF
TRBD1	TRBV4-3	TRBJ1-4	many	TGCGCCAGCAGCCCTGATGGGACAGGGAATGAAAAACTGTTTTTT	CASSPDGTGNEKLFF
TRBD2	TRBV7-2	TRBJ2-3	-	TGTGCCAGCAGCTTAGGACCTAGCGGGTCTGGCACAGATACGCAGTATTTT	CASSLGPSGSGTDTQYF
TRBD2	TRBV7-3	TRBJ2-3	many	TGTGCCAGCAGCTTATCGGGAGCGGGGGGGCCAGATACGCAGTATTTT	CASSLSGAGGPDTQYF
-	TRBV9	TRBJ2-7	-	TGTGCCAGCAGCGCCGATTTGGGACTGGGGAATTACAATGAGCAGTACTTC	CASSADLGLGNYNEQYF
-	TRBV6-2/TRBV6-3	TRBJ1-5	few	TGTGCCAGCAGGAAAGGGGACTATAGCAATCAGCCCCAGCATTTT	CASRKGDYSNQPQHF